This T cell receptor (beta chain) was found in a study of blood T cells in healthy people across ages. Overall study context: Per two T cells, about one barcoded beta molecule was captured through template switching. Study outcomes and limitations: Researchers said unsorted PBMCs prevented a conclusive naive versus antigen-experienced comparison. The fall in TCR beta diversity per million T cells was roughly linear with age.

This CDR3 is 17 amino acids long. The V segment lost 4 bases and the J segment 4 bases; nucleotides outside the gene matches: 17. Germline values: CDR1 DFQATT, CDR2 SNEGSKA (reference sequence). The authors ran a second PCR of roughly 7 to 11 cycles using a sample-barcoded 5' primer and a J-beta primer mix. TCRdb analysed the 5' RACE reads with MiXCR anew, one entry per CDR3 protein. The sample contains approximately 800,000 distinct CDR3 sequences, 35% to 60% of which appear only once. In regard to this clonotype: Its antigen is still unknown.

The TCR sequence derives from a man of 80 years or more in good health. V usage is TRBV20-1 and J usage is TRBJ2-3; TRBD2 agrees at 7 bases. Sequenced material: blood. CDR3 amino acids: CSAKDERGSSGSDTQYF. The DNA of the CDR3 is TGCAGTGCTAAGGATGAGCGGGGCAGTTCAGGATCAGATACGCAGTATTTT.